The sequence of this T cell receptor (beta chain) was determined in a study of blood T cell repertoires in COVID-19. The V gene's germline CDR1 is MGHDK and CDR2 SYGVNS. CDR3 length: 12 amino acids. V was trimmed by 6 bases and J by 4 bases, leaving 9 bases between them. Measured with immunoSEQ multiplex PCR; TCRdb has only the in-frame clones, and not every one. The sample consists of about 68,000 clones, 91% of them appearing once. This sequence joins TRBV25-1 and TRBJ2-5, with D possibly matching TRBD2 (5 bases). The clonotype comes from a man aged 50-59 years with COVID-19, enrolled during active disease. The sequencing sample was made of peripheral blood. CDR3 in amino acids: CASSVSGETQYF. CDR3 in DNA: TGTGCCAGCAGCGTGAGCGGAGAGACCCAGTACTTC.